This note documents a single T cell receptor (beta chain) sequence. In this CDR3 the conserved last residue, phenylalanine or tryptophan, is missing, so a read error is likely. The data are from a study of blood T cells in healthy people across ages. V lost 4 bases and J 6 bases, leaving 15 bases between the germline ends. Looked up from germline, CDR1 is SGDLS and CDR2 is YYNGEE. The length of the CDR3 is 14 residues. With a J-beta primer mix and a sample-barcoded 5' primer, a second PCR ran about 7 to 11 cycles. MiXCR, applied by TCRdb to the 5' RACE reads, yields one record per CDR3 protein. The sample has about 630,000 distinct CDR3 sequences, around a fifth seen once.

Sample: blood. This sequence originates from a man in his 70s in good health. The chain links TRBV9 to TRBJ2-3, with a tentative D call TRBD2 (5 bases). The CDR3 DNA sequence: TGTGCCAGCAGCAGGGAGCTAGCAGGTGATACGCAGTATTCT. Translating gives CASSRELAGDTQYS.